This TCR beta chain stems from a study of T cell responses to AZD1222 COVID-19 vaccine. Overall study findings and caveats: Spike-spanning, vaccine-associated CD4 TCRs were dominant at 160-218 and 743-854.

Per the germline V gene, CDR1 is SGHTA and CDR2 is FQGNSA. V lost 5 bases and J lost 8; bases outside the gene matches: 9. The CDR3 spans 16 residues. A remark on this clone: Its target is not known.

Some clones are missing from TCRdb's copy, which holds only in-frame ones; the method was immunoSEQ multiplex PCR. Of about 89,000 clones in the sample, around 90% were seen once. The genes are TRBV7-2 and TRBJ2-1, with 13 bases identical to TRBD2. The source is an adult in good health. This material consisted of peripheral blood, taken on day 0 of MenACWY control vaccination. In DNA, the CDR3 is TGTGCCAGCAGCGAACGGACTAGCGGGAGAGCGTATGAGCAGTTCTTC. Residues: CASSERTSGRAYEQFF.